The entry that follows covers one T cell receptor beta chain sequence. Antigen specificity is unknown. This sample was taken from a study of blood T cells in healthy people across ages. Study results and caveats: There was a strong correlation between TCR beta diversity and naive T cell percentage. The study lacked donor CMV status, which possibly confounded expanded clonotype changes.

Alongside a J-beta primer mix, a sample-barcoded 5' primer served in a second PCR lasting roughly 7 to 12 cycles. TCRdb re-derived calls from the 5' RACE reads in MiXCR, one entry per CDR3 protein. The sample yields approximately 810,000 distinct CDR3 sequences, under 30% seen once. Germline CDR1 reads SGHTA; CDR2 reads FQGNSA. Losses at the gene ends were 6 bases for V and 0 bases for J; bases not matched to a gene: 5. The CDR3 loop spans 15 amino acids. Material: blood. The sequence was collected from a woman of 80 years or more in good health. The V and J genes are TRBV7-2 and TRBJ2-5; 9 nucleotides align to TRBD2. The CDR3 spells CASSYLAGNQETQYF. CDR3 DNA sequence: TGTGCCAGCAGTTACCTAGCGGGGAACCAAGAGACCCAGTACTTC.